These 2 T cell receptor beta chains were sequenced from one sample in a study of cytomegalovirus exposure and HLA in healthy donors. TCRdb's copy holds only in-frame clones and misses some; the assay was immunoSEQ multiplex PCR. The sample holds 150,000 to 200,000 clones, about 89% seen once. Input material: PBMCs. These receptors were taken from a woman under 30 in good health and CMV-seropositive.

The CDR3 coding sequence is TGCGCCAGCAGCTTGCCCCGTGGTGGGACAGGGGCCGACAATGAGCAGTTCTTC. This gives the protein CASSLPRGGTGADNEQFF. V gene TRBV5-1 combines with J gene TRBJ2-1, with 10 positions matching TRBD1. V lost 1 base and J lost 5; bases outside the gene matches: 12. Germline V lookup: CDR1 SGHRS, CDR2 YFSETQ. The CDR3 extends over 18 amino acids. Full variable domain (outside the CDR3, taken from reference TRBV5-1 and TRBJ2-1): KAGVTQTPRYLIKTRGQQVTLSCSPISGHRSVSWYQQTPGQGLQFLFEYFSETQRNKGNFPGRFSGRQFSNSRSEMNVSTLELGDSALYLCASSLPRGGTGADNEQFFGPGTRLTVL.

CDR3 nucleotide sequence: TGTGCCTGGAGTCGGACAGGGGCCACTGAAGCTTTCTTT. Translating it yields CAWSRTGATEAFF. This chain connects TRBV30 to TRBJ1-1, with 9 positions matching TRBD1. The V gene's germline CDR1 is GTSNPN and CDR2 SVGIG (reference sequence). The CDR3 is 13 residues long. V was pared by 2 bases and J by 4 bases, with 2 bases of the junction left unmatched.